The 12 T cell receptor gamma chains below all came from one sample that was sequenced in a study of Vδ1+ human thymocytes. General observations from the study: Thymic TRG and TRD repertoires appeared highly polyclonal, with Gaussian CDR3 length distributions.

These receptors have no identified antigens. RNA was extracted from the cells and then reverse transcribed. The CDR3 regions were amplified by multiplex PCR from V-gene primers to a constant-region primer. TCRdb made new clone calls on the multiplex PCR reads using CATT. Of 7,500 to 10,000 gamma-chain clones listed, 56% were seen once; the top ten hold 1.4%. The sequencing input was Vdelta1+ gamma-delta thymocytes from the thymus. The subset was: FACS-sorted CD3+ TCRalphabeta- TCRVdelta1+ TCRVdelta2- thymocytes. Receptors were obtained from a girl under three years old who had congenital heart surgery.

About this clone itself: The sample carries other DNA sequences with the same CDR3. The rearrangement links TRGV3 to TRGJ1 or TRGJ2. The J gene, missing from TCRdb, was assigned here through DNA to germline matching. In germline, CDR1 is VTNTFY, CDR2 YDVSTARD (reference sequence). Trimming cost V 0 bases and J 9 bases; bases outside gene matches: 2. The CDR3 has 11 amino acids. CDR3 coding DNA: TGTGCCACCTGGGACAGGCCTAAGAAACTCTTT. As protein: CATWDRPKKLF.

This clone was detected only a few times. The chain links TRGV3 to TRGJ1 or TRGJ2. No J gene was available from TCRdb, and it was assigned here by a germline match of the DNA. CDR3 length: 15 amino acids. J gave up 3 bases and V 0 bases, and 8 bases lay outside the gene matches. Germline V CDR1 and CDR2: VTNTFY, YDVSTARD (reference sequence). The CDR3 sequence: CATWDRRGIYYKKLF. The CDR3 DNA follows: TGTGCCACCTGGGACAGGCGGGGAATTTATTATAAGAAACTCTTT.

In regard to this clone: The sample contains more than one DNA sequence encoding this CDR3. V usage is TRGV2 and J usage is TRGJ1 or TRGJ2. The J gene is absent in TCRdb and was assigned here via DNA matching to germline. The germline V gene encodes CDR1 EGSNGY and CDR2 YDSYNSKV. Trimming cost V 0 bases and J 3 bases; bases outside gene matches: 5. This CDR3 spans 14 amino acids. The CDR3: CATWDGPRYYKKLF. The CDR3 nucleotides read TGTGCCACCTGGGACGGGCCGCGTTATTATAAGAAACTCTTT.

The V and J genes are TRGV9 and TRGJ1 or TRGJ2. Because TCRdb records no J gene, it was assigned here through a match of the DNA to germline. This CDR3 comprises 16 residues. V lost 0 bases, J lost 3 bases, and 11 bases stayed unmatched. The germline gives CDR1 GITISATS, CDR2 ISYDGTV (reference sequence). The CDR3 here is CALWEVQSSIYYKKLF. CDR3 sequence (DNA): TGTGCCTTGTGGGAGGTGCAAAGCTCCATTTATTATAAGAAACTCTTT.

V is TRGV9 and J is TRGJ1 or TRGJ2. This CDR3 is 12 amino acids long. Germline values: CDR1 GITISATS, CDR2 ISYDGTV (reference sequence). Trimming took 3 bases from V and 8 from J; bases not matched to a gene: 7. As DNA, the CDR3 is TGTGCCTTGTGGGAGATCGGAGATAAGAAACTCTTT. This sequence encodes CALWEIGDKKLF.

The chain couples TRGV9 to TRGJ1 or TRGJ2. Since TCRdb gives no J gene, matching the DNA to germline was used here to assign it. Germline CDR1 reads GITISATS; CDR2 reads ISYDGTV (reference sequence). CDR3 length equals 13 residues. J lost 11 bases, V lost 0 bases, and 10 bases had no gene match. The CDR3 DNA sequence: TGTGCCTTGTGGGAGGTGCAATGTTGTCAGAAACTCTTT. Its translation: CALWEVQCCQKLF.

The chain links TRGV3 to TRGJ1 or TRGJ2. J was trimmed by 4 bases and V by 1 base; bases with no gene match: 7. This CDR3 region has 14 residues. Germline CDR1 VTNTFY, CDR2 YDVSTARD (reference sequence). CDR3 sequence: CATWDSRGYYKKLF. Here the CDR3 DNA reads TGTGCCACCTGGGACAGCCGGGGCTATTATAAGAAACTCTTT.

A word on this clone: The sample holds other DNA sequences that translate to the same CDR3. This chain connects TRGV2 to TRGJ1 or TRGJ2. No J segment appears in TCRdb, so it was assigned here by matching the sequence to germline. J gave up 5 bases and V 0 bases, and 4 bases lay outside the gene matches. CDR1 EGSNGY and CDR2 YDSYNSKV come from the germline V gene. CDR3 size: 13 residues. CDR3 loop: CATWDGLNYKKLF. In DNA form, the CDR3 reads TGTGCCACCTGGGACGGGTTGAATTATAAGAAACTCTTT.

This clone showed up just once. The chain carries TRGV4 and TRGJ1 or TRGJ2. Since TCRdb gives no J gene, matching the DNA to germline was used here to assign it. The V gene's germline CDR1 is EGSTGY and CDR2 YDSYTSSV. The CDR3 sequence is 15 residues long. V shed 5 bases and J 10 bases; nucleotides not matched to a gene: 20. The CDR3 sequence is CATWGGGSGLSKKLF. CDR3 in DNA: TGTGCCACCTGGGGGGGGGGGAGTGGTTTGAGCAAGAAACTCTTT.

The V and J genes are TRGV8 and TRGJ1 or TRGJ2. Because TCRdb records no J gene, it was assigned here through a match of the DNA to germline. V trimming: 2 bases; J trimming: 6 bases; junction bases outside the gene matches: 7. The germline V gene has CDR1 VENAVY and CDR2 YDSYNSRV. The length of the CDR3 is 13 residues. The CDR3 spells CATWDTGFYKKLF. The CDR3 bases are TGTGCCACCTGGGATACCGGATTTTATAAGAAACTCTTT.

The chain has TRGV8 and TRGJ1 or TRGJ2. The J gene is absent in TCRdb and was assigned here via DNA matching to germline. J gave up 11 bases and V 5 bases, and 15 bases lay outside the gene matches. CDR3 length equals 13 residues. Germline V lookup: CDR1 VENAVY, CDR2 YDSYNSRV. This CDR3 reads CATWVLGGEEKLF. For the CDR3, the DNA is TGTGCCACCTGGGTACTGGGCGGAGAGGAGAAACTCTTT.

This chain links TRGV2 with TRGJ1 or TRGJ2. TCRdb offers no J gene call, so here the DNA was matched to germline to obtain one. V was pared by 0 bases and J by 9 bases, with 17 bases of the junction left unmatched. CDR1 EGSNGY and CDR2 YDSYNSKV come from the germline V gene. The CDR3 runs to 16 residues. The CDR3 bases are TGTGCCACCTGGGACGGGCAATATCAGGAGGGACCTAAGAAACTCTTT. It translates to CATWDGQYQEGPKKLF.